Presented here are 27 T cell receptor beta chains from one specimen sequenced in a study of alternative splicing in chronic myeloid leukemia remission. Libraries were built from poly-A-enriched mRNA from around 0.95 ug total RNA. TCRdb reprocessed the bulk RNA-seq reads and stores each CDR3 protein as one record, lacking DNA. The table has 150 or so distinct CDR3 sequences, roughly 96% seen once. Material for sequencing was PBMCs. The receptors were gathered from a person aged 25 to 49 in good health.

The chain carries TRBV6-1 and TRBJ1-5. CDR1 and CDR2 (germline): MNHNS, SASEGT. The CDR3 contains 17 residues. The CDR3 reads CASSEDRRGGVNQPQHF.

The chain joins TRBV12-3 or TRBV12-4 to TRBJ1-1. The CDR3 is made up of 12 amino acids. This chain's CDR3 is CASRQGSTEAFF.

This chain links TRBV5-4 with TRBJ2-7; the TCRdb call, TRBD2, lacks DNA for checking. The CDR3 contains 14 residues. Germline V gives CDR1 SGHNT, CDR2 YYREEE (reference sequence). CDR3: CASSPRQGLREQYF.

The genes are TRBV10-2 and TRBJ1-2; TCRdb's D call, TRBD1, is unchecked because there is no DNA. The CDR3 is 12 amino acids. CDR1 is WSHSY, CDR2 SAAADI, per germline. The chain's CDR3 is CATLQDSYGYTF.

J is TRBJ2-1 and V is TRBV19; TCRdb designates TRBD2, a call that cannot be tested without DNA. The CDR3 loop spans 16 amino acids. Germline CDR1 is LNHDA and CDR2 is SQIVND (reference sequence). CDR3 amino acids: CASSTGTASSYNEQFF.

The chain couples TRBV19 to TRBJ1-4. The germline CDR1 and CDR2 sequences are LNHDA and SQIVND (reference sequence). There are 17 residues in the CDR3. CDR3 sequence reads: CASRTGGTLSAYEKLFF.

This chain connects TRBV5-5 to TRBJ2-2; the D call of TRBD2 rests on TCRdb alone, since no DNA is present to check it. This CDR3 is 13 amino acids long. CDR1 SGHKS and CDR2 YYEKEE come from the germline V gene (reference sequence). The chain's CDR3 is CASSLASQGELFF.

The chain uses TRBV7-9 and TRBJ1-1; TCRdb picks TRBD1, but there is no DNA to check that call. CDR3 length equals 13 residues. Germline V gene lookup returns CDR1 SEHNR and CDR2 FQNEAQ (reference sequence). The CDR3 reads CASSLDRVTEAFF.

CDR3 protein: CSDDGKGIGYTF. J is TRBJ1-2 and V is TRBV29-1. This CDR3 spans 12 amino acids. From germline, CDR1 is SQVTM and CDR2 ANQGSEA.

The gene calls are TRBV30 and TRBJ2-1; absent DNA, TCRdb's TRBD1 call cannot be checked. The CDR3 spans 13 residues. Germline CDR1 GTSNPN, CDR2 SVGIG (reference sequence). The CDR3 reads CAWGQGAYNEQFF.

V usage is TRBV12-3 or TRBV12-4 and J usage is TRBJ1-6. The CDR3 totals 15 residues. This chain's CDR3 is CASSWSTGYNSPLHF.

This clonotype was seen once. This rearrangement joins TRBV12-3 or TRBV12-4 to TRBJ1-2. The CDR3 runs to 14 residues. CDR3 sequence reads: CASSPRAVNYGYTF.

This sequence joins TRBV10-1 and TRBJ2-2; TCRdb lists TRBD2, though no DNA is available to test this call. Germline lookup yields CDR1 WNHNN and CDR2 SYGVQD (reference sequence). This CDR3 contains 16 residues. CDR3 amino acids: CASSSLRGTNTGELFF.

The chain recombines TRBV14 with TRBJ1-5. Germline V lookup: CDR1 SGHDN, CDR2 FVKESK. The CDR3 spans 13 residues. The CDR3 protein is CASSQVGGQPQHF.

This clonotype occurred once. V is TRBV6-6 and J is TRBJ1-5; TCRdb reports TRBD1, a call that lacks DNA to check it against. The CDR3 spans 13 residues. Germline V CDR1 and CDR2: MNHNY, SVGAGI (reference sequence). This CDR3 reads CASSTGGNQPQHF.

The V and J genes are TRBV30 and TRBJ1-6. The CDR3 consists of 13 residues. Per germline, CDR1 GTSNPN and CDR2 SVGIG (reference sequence). CDR3 residues: CAWTDSTTSPLHF.

The chain combines TRBV4-1 with TRBJ1-3. Germline CDR1 is MGHRA and CDR2 is YSYEKL. The CDR3 extends over 13 amino acids. The CDR3 loop is CASSQDPGVTIYF.

This clonotype was picked up one time. This chain uses TRBV4-2 with TRBJ2-1; lacking DNA, the TRBD2 call made by TCRdb goes unchecked. This CDR3 is 15 amino acids long. Germline loops: CDR1 LGHNA, CDR2 YNFKEQ. The CDR3: CASSQDLASGEEQFF.

The chain has TRBV18 and TRBJ1-5. The length of the CDR3 is 13 residues. Germline V gene lookup returns CDR1 KGHSH and CDR2 LQKENI. CDR3 protein: CASSQEDNQPQHF.

V usage is TRBV19 and J usage is TRBJ1-5. Looked up from germline, CDR1 is LNHDA and CDR2 is SQIVND (reference sequence). The CDR3 loop spans 12 amino acids. The CDR3 spells CASSPIRQPQHF.

V is TRBV6-6 and J is TRBJ2-2; TCRdb's assignment of TRBD2 cannot be checked, as there is no DNA. Per germline, CDR1 MNHNY and CDR2 SVGAGI (reference sequence). This CDR3 is built from 14 residues. The CDR3: CASSSGGYTGELFF.

CDR3 region: CSVVQFNEKLFF. The rearrangement joins TRBV29-1 to TRBJ1-4. This CDR3 is 12 amino acids long. Germline CDR1 and CDR2: SQVTM and ANQGSEA.

V is TRBV4-1 and J is TRBJ1-3. The CDR3 is 18 residues long. The germline CDR1 and CDR2 sequences are MGHRA and YSYEKL. This chain's CDR3 is CASSQDRRYLYSGNTIYF.

V is TRBV20-1 and J is TRBJ1-1. The CDR3 is 13 residues long. Germline CDR1 DFQATT, CDR2 SNEGSKA (reference sequence). The CDR3 here is CSARGQGDTEAFF.

J is TRBJ2-1 and V is TRBV10-3; TCRdb reports TRBD2, a call that lacks DNA to check it against. Germline V gives CDR1 ENHRY, CDR2 SYGVKD. The CDR3 has 15 residues. This chain's CDR3 is CAISDQRSSYNEQFF.

This clonotype was observed a single time. V usage is TRBV27 and J usage is TRBJ1-2; TCRdb names TRBD1, which stays unverified in the absence of DNA. Germline assignment: CDR1 MNHEY and CDR2 SMNVEV (reference sequence). CDR3 size: 18 residues. The CDR3 here is CASSLSSADRGFLNGYTF.

V and J are TRBV6-5 and TRBJ1-1; TCRdb's D call of TRBD1 is untestable without DNA. CDR1 is MNHEY and CDR2 is SVGAGI in the germline V gene. This CDR3 contains 15 residues. This chain's CDR3 is CASSQGQGENTEAFF.